This T cell receptor beta chain was sequenced in a study of immune cell composition in non-small cell lung cancer. Overall study results and limits: Dominant in vivo tumour-associated clones were not shown to share tumour-reactive sequences. Lung adenocarcinomas had lower top 10 clone scores and clonality than squamous tumours.

V lost 4 bases and J lost 9; bases outside the gene matches: 11. In germline, CDR1 is LNHDA, CDR2 SQIVND (reference sequence). CDR3 length: 14 amino acids. Produced via immunoSEQ multiplex PCR; TCRdb's table is partial and in-frame only. This table has around 6,700 clones, 70% appearing once. Remarks on this clone: As yet, its antigen is unknown.

This chain uses TRBV19 with TRBJ1-1; 7 bases line up with TRBD1. Input material: lung tumor tissue. The clonotype originates from a human donor with non-small cell lung cancer. CDR3 in amino acids: CASSTGDSWAQAFF. DNA of the CDR3: TGTGCCAGTAGTACCGGGGACAGTTGGGCACAAGCTTTCTTT. Combining the CDR3 with reference TRBV19 and TRBJ1-1 gives the whole variable domain DGGITQSPKYLFRKEGQNVTLSCEQNLNHDAMYWYRQDPGQGLRLIYYSQIVNDFQKGDIAEGYSVSREKKESFPLTVTSAQKNPTAFYLCASSTGDSWAQAFFGQGTRLTVV.